The 23 T cell receptor beta chains below were found in one sample sequenced in a study of beta chain features in type 1 diabetes. Sequenced material consisted of expressed TCRB transcripts (all of the isolated RNA was reverse transcribed). Generated by immunoSEQ multiplex PCR, the TCRdb table keeps only in-frame clones and is missing some. The data show 850,000 to 900,000 clones, roughly 15% seen once. The sequencing sample was made of naive CD4+ T cells from blood. The receptors come from a woman younger than 30 in good health.

The chain combines TRBV6-5 with TRBJ2-7; 7 positions match TRBD2. Trimming at V came to 6 bases and at J to 4 bases, leaving 6 bases not matched to a gene. Germline V gene data show CDR1 as MNHEY and CDR2 as SVGAGI. The CDR3 is 13 residues long. CDR3 amino acids: CASSRTRTYEQYF. The CDR3 DNA reads TGTGCCAGCAGCCGGACTAGAACTTACGAGCAGTACTTC.

This clone turned up a few times. J is TRBJ1-1 and V is TRBV2; D may be TRBD1 (5 bases). V dropped 4 bases and J dropped 1 base, with 10 bases sitting between them. Germline assignment: CDR1 SNHLY and CDR2 FYNNEI. The CDR3 totals 14 residues. In DNA, the CDR3 is TGTGCCAGCAGTGCCTTAGACAGGAACACTGAAGCTTTCTTT. The encoded protein is CASSALDRNTEAFF.

J is TRBJ2-1 and V is TRBV15; D unresolved. This CDR3 contains 16 residues. The germline CDR1 and CDR2 sequences are LNHNV and YYDKDF (reference sequence). Trimming removed 1 base from V and 0 bases from J, with 10 bases in between. This CDR3 reads CATSRGGGSSYNEQFF. The CDR3 DNA reads as TGTGCCACCAGCAGAGGAGGCGGATCCTCCTACAATGAGCAGTTCTTC.

CDR3 sequence reads: CASSQDFRQGSEKLFF. The CDR3 region has the DNA TGCGCCAGCAGCCAAGATTTTCGGCAGGGGAGCGAAAAACTGTTTTTT. The chain links TRBV4-1 to TRBJ1-4; a weak D match, TRBD1 (6 bases). This CDR3 has 16 amino acids. V dropped 0 bases and J dropped 8 bases, with 16 bases sitting between them. Germline CDR1 MGHRA, CDR2 YSYEKL.

V gene TRBV20-1 combines with J gene TRBJ2-5; D gene uncertain. Trimming shortened V by 0 bases and J by 5 bases, and 4 bases separated the two germline ends. CDR1 is DFQATT, CDR2 SNEGSKA, per germline (reference sequence). The CDR3 is made up of 11 amino acids. This chain's CDR3 is CSARDHETQYF. CDR3 in DNA: TGCAGTGCTAGAGATCACGAGACCCAGTACTTC.

This clone was picked up a small number of times. The J gene is TRBJ2-5, the V gene TRBV4-2, with 9 bases aligning to TRBD2. V lost 0 bases to trimming and J lost 5 bases; unmatched junction nucleotides: 10. CDR1 LGHNA and CDR2 YNFKEQ come from the germline V gene. The CDR3 sequence is 17 residues long. CDR3 coding DNA: TGTGCCAGCAGCCAAGATACTATTAGCGGGAGAGGTGAGACCCAGTACTTC. This gives the protein CASSQDTISGRGETQYF.

This clone was counted between two and nine times. This chain links TRBV7-8 with TRBJ2-1; 12 bases are a match to TRBD2. The germline V gene has CDR1 SGHVS and CDR2 FQNEAQ. V was clipped by 5 bases and J by 10 bases; unmatched bases: 6. CDR3 length equals 14 residues. In nucleotides, the CDR3 is TGTGCCAGCAGCGAGACCGGGACTAGCGGGGAGCAGTTCTTC. Residues: CASSETGTSGEQFF.

The J gene is TRBJ1-5, the V gene TRBV28; weak D call: TRBD1 (5 bases). Germline V gene lookup returns CDR1 MDHEN and CDR2 SYDVKM. Trimming removed 3 bases at V and 2 bases at J, with 14 bases between. The CDR3 loop spans 16 amino acids. CDR3 loop: CASSLFQGLGNQPQHF. DNA for the CDR3: TGTGCCAGCAGTTTGTTTCAGGGTTTGGGCAATCAGCCCCAGCATTTT.

A word on this clone: Other DNA sequences within the sample encode an identical CDR3. This chain joins TRBV10-3 and TRBJ2-7, with 10 bases identical to TRBD1. The V segment lost 8 bases and the J segment 5 bases; nucleotides outside the gene matches: 3. Germline V CDR1 and CDR2: ENHRY, SYGVKD. The CDR3 spans 12 residues. In nucleotides, the CDR3 is TGTGCCATCTCCGGGACAGGGGACGAGCAGTACTTC. Translating it yields CAISGTGDEQYF.

This clone was counted only a few times. The V and J genes are TRBV19 and TRBJ2-1; D is undetermined. The CDR3 loop spans 12 amino acids. V lost 6 bases, J lost 4 bases, and 7 bases lay in between. In germline, CDR1 is LNHDA, CDR2 SQIVND (reference sequence). The CDR3 reads CASSPTYNEQFF. Written as DNA, the CDR3 is TGTGCCAGTAGCCCGACTTACAATGAGCAGTTCTTC.

The rearrangement uses TRBV7-6 and TRBJ2-3, with D possibly TRBD1 on 6 matching bases. V was shortened by 6 bases and J by 1 base, with 11 bases between the two germline ends. The length of the CDR3 is 14 residues. Germline CDR1 is SGHVS and CDR2 is FNYEAQ. The CDR3 protein is CASSQGQRTDTQYF. The CDR3 DNA sequence: TGTGCCAGCAGTCAAGGACAGCGCACAGATACGCAGTATTTT.

This clone was picked up a small number of times. The rearrangement uses TRBV7-9 and TRBJ2-1; 7 nucleotides match TRBD2. Germline assignment: CDR1 SEHNR and CDR2 FQNEAQ (reference sequence). The J segment lost 6 bases and the V segment lost 0 bases, leaving 8 bases of the junction unmatched. This CDR3 is 16 amino acids long. CDR3 nucleotide sequence: TGTGCCAGCAGCTTAGCCAGACTAGCAAGTGGCAATGAGCAGTTCTTC. Its translation: CASSLARLASGNEQFF.

The rearrangement links TRBV15 to TRBJ1-4, with D perhaps TRBD1 (6 bases). This CDR3 contains 13 residues. Germline V CDR1 and CDR2: LNHNV, YYDKDF (reference sequence). Deletions cut 0 bases from V and 14 bases from J, with 13 bases between. The DNA for the CDR3 is TGTGCCACCAGCAGAGATGGGGGCCGGCGGCTGTTTTTT. Protein sequence: CATSRDGGRRLFF.

In its sample, this clone was seen a few times. The V and J genes are TRBV7-3 and TRBJ2-5; D might be TRBD1 (5 bases). This CDR3 is built from 13 residues. Germline values: CDR1 SGHTA, CDR2 FQGTGA. V was trimmed by 5 bases and J by 2 bases, leaving 9 bases between them. This chain's CDR3 is CASSQTAQETQYF. Here the CDR3 DNA reads TGTGCCAGCAGCCAGACAGCACAAGAGACCCAGTACTTC.

The chain joins TRBV7-9 to TRBJ2-3; 8 positions agree with TRBD1. This CDR3 spans 15 amino acids. V shed 1 base and J 6 bases; nucleotides not matched to a gene: 6. Germline V CDR1 and CDR2: SEHNR, FQNEAQ (reference sequence). The CDR3 region is CASSLGTQGADTQYF. CDR3 in DNA: TGTGCCAGCAGCTTAGGGACCCAGGGGGCGGATACGCAGTATTTT. Full variable domain (remainder filled in from reference TRBV7-9 and TRBJ2-3): DTGVSQNPRHKITKRGQNVTFRCDPISEHNRLYWYRQTLGQGPEFLTYFQNEAQLEKSRLLSDRFSAERPKGSFSTLEIQRTEQGDSAMYLCASSLGTQGADTQYFGPGTRLTVL.

On this clone: Because the CDR3's place on the DNA is in doubt, the DNA is left out and the CDR3 is given as listed by TCRdb. The V and J genes are TRBV9 and TRBJ2-2. The CDR3 comprises 16 residues, both ends counted. Germline V lookup: CDR1 SGDLS, CDR2 YYNGEE. Here the CDR3 reads CASSFGTFFGAGELFF.

The chain joins TRBV4-3 to TRBJ2-2; D is possibly TRBD2 (6 bases). In germline, CDR1 is LGHNA, CDR2 YSLEER. V was cut by 4 bases and J by 5 bases, with 14 bases left in between. This CDR3 spans 15 amino acids. The chain's CDR3 is CASSLRLVGTGELFF. The CDR3 bases are TGCGCCAGCAGCCTGCGACTAGTTGGGACCGGGGAGCTGTTTTTT.

This clone was recorded a few times. The gene calls are TRBV4-1 and TRBJ2-6; either TRBD1 or TRBD2 may fit D (6 bases each). The germline CDR1 and CDR2 sequences are MGHRA and YSYEKL. V was trimmed by 0 bases and J by 3 bases, leaving 15 bases between them. CDR3 length equals 18 residues. The CDR3 loop is CASSQDHRGRYGANVLTF. CDR3 nucleotides: TGCGCCAGCAGCCAAGATCATCGGGGGCGATATGGGGCCAACGTCCTGACTTTC.

This clone was recorded once. The chain has TRBV10-2 and TRBJ2-1; perhaps TRBD1 as D (6 bases). Germline-derived CDR1 and CDR2 are WSHSY and SAAADI. This CDR3 has 15 amino acids. V was pared by 6 bases and J by 1 base, with 13 bases between. This CDR3 is CASRIRQDSYNEQFF. The CDR3 DNA reads TGCGCCAGCAGGATACGACAGGATTCCTACAATGAGCAGTTCTTC.

The genes are TRBV29-1 and TRBJ2-1; D is unclear. Germline loops: CDR1 SQVTM, CDR2 ANQGSEA. V was shortened by 4 bases and J by 6 bases, with 10 bases between the two germline ends. The CDR3 contains 12 residues. DNA of the CDR3: TGCAGCGTTGCCCGTGCCAGCAATGAGCAGTTCTTC. As protein: CSVARASNEQFF.

The table lists this clone with a few counts. The rearrangement links TRBV6-4 to TRBJ2-1; 9 bases align to TRBD2. CDR3 length equals 16 residues. After removal of 5 bases from V and 6 bases from J, the junction contained 11 bases not matched to a gene. Germline V lookup: CDR1 MRHNA, CDR2 SNTAGT. The DNA for the CDR3 is TGTGCCAGCAGTCGGGGGGCTGCGGGAGGGGTCAATGAGCAGTTCTTC. This translates into CASSRGAAGGVNEQFF.

This clone was counted a few times. The J gene is TRBJ2-3, the V gene TRBV2, with D perhaps TRBD1 or TRBD2 (5 bases each). The length of the CDR3 is 15 residues. Germline assignment: CDR1 SNHLY and CDR2 FYNNEI. V lost 7 bases to trimming and J lost 4 bases, with 18 bases between them. The CDR3 here is CASTKNGWGSDTQYF. The CDR3 nucleotides read TGTGCCAGCACCAAGAACGGGTGGGGGTCAGATACGCAGTATTTT.

The chain couples TRBV4-1 to TRBJ2-1; D unclear. V lost 0 bases to trimming and J lost 6 bases, with 6 bases between them. The CDR3 covers 13 residues. Germline V gene lookup returns CDR1 MGHRA and CDR2 YSYEKL. The DNA for the CDR3 is TGCGCCAGCAGCCAAGAGGTGGCCAATGAGCAGTTCTTC. Protein product: CASSQEVANEQFF.